Listed below are T cell receptor beta chains from one sample, sequenced in a study of T cell repertoires in cytomegalovirus infection. MiXCR was run by TCRdb on the reads, yielding one entry per CDR3 protein. The data show about 310,000 distinct CDR3 sequences, about 25% seen once. These receptors are not linked to any known antigen. Sample: cultured PBMCs, taken from culture after CMV antigen stimulation. All receptors come from a human donor in good health (CMV status not recorded). Some clones in this sample may be carry-over from other donors' samples. Both conserved end residues are part of each CDR3. A D gene is named only where the DNA matches it firmly. Clone size is not always given. Where it is, it says once, few, many or a class for expanded clones.

V: TRBV28; size: few; J: TRBJ2-3; D: -; CDR3: CANQGGGTDTQYF; DNA: TGTGCCAACCAGGGAGGGGGGACAGATACGCAGTATTTT
V: TRBV7-2; size: many; J: TRBJ2-7; D: TRBD1; CDR3: CASSYLSGTGYEQYF; DNA: TGTGCCAGCAGCTATTTGTCCGGGACAGGCTACGAGCAGTACTTC
V: TRBV20-1; size: -; J: TRBJ2-3; D: TRBD2; CDR3: CSQLATKNTDTQYF; DNA: TGCAGCCAACTAGCGACGAAAAACACAGATACGCAGTATTTT
V: TRBV30; size: -; J: TRBJ2-2; D: TRBD1; CDR3: CAWSVQGAGELFF; DNA: TGTGCCTGGAGTGTACAGGGGGCCGGGGAGCTGTTTTTT
V: TRBV19; size: few; J: TRBJ1-2; D: TRBD1; CDR3: CASSILTGGNYGYTF; DNA: TGTGCCAGTAGTATTTTGACAGGGGGAAACTATGGCTACACCTTC
V: TRBV6-4; size: few; J: TRBJ1-1; D: -; CDR3: CASSASLGWEAFF; DNA: TGTGCCAGCAGTGCCTCCCTAGGATGGGAAGCTTTCTTT
V: TRBV2; size: -; J: TRBJ1-1; D: -; CDR3: CASSVRGGDTEAFF; DNA: TGTGCCAGCAGTGTACGGGGGGGAGACACTGAAGCTTTCTTT
V: TRBV29-1; size: -; J: TRBJ1-5; D: TRBD1; CDR3: CSVRGTGGSNQPQHF; DNA: TGCAGCGTCAGGGGGACAGGGGGGAGCAATCAGCCCCAGCATTTT
V: TRBV6-2/TRBV6-3; size: -; J: TRBJ2-2; D: TRBD2; CDR3: CASSYSSLGTSLTGGLFF; DNA: TGTGCCAGCAGTTACTCGAGTCTTGGGACTAGCCTCACCGGGGGGCTGTTTTTT
V: TRBV7-2; size: few; J: TRBJ1-5; D: -; CDR3: CASRRGSNQPQHF; DNA: TGTGCCAGCAGGCGAGGTAGCAATCAGCCCCAGCATTTT
V: TRBV4-3; size: many; J: TRBJ2-7; D: TRBD1; CDR3: CASSQSGQLGYEQYF; DNA: TGCGCCAGCAGCCAGTCGGGACAGCTTGGCTACGAGCAGTACTTC
V: TRBV9; size: -; J: TRBJ2-2; D: -; CDR3: CASSVVPTLTGELFF; DNA: TGTGCCAGCAGCGTAGTACCTACTCTTACCGGGGAGCTGTTTTTT
V: TRBV29-1; size: -; J: TRBJ1-1; D: -; CDR3: CSVTKSGANTEAFF; DNA: TGCAGCGTAACAAAATCCGGGGCGAACACTGAAGCTTTCTTT
V: TRBV25-1; size: few; J: TRBJ1-1; D: TRBD1; CDR3: CASSSLQGAEAFF; DNA: TGTGCCAGCTCATCGCTACAGGGGGCTGAAGCTTTCTTT
V: TRBV28; size: few; J: TRBJ1-5; D: -; CDR3: CASSLAGWLQPQHF; DNA: TGTGCCAGCAGTTTGGCGGGTTGGTTGCAGCCCCAGCATTTT
V: TRBV2; size: few; J: TRBJ1-5; D: -; CDR3: CASSERSSLGGDYSNQPQHF; DNA: TGTGCCAGCAGTGAACGGTCTAGTCTTGGGGGAGATTATAGCAATCAGCCCCAGCATTTT
V: TRBV20-1; size: few; J: TRBJ1-2; D: -; CDR3: CSAKGPGEVYGYTF; DNA: TGCAGTGCTAAAGGCCCAGGGGAAGTCTATGGCTACACCTTC
V: TRBV6-1; size: once; J: TRBJ2-5; D: -; CDR3: CASSETGHQYF; DNA: TGTGCCAGCAGTGAAACAGGACACCAGTACTTC
V: TRBV27; size: -; J: TRBJ1-2; D: TRBD1; CDR3: CASSSGTGGYGYTF; DNA: TGTGCCAGCAGTTCAGGGACAGGGGGTTATGGCTACACCTTC
V: TRBV11-2; size: few; J: TRBJ2-3; D: -; CDR3: CASSLGTSDTQYF; DNA: TGTGCCAGCAGCTTAGGGACCTCGGATACGCAGTATTTT
V: TRBV3-1; size: -; J: TRBJ1-2; D: -; CDR3: CASSQGRGRNYGYTF; DNA: TGTGCCAGCAGCCAAGGCAGAGGCAGAAACTATGGCTACACCTTC
V: TRBV27; size: -; J: TRBJ2-5; D: -; CDR3: CASSLSPGSQETQYF; DNA: TGTGCCAGCAGTTTATCTCCAGGGAGCCAAGAGACCCAGTACTTC
V: TRBV19; size: many; J: TRBJ1-6; D: -; CDR3: CATALSSYNSPLHF; DNA: TGTGCCACCGCCTTGAGCTCCTATAATTCACCCCTCCACTTT
V: TRBV5-1; size: -; J: TRBJ1-4; D: -; CDR3: CASRTGTTATNEKLFF; DNA: TGCGCCAGCAGAACTGGAACTACTGCAACTAATGAAAAACTGTTTTTT
V: TRBV4-3; size: many; J: TRBJ2-5; D: TRBD2; CDR3: CASSPGGTSGRRYQETQYF; DNA: TGCGCCAGCAGCCCTGGGGGGACTAGCGGGAGGCGGTACCAAGAGACCCAGTACTTC
V: TRBV6-5; size: -; J: TRBJ1-3; D: -; CDR3: CASRGTTRNTIYF; DNA: TGTGCCAGCAGGGGGACAACACGAAACACCATATATTTT
V: TRBV19; size: few; J: TRBJ2-1; D: TRBD1; CDR3: CASSPRDRGSSYNEQFF; DNA: TGTGCCAGTAGTCCTCGGGACAGGGGAAGCTCCTACAATGAGCAGTTCTTC
V: TRBV2; size: -; J: TRBJ1-1; D: -; CDR3: CASSDVTPRGEAFF; DNA: TGTGCCAGCAGTGACGTTACACCTAGGGGTGAAGCTTTCTTT
V: TRBV12-3/TRBV12-4; size: many; J: TRBJ2-3; D: TRBD2; CDR3: CASSFTAGNTDTQYF; DNA: TGTGCCAGCAGTTTCACAGCGGGGAACACAGATACGCAGTATTTT
V: TRBV12-3/TRBV12-4; size: few; J: TRBJ1-4; D: -; CDR3: CASGLVGGEKLFF; DNA: TGTGCCAGCGGACTGGTGGGTGGGGAAAAACTGTTTTTT
V: TRBV7-8; size: few; J: TRBJ1-6; D: -; CDR3: CASSLRGAGASSPLHF; DNA: TGTGCCAGCAGCTTAAGAGGTGCGGGGGCGAGTTCACCCCTCCACTTT
V: TRBV20-1; size: few; J: TRBJ1-2; D: TRBD1; CDR3: CSARGDRDGYTF; DNA: TGCAGTGCTAGAGGCGACAGGGATGGCTACACCTTC
V: TRBV6-2/TRBV6-3; size: few; J: TRBJ2-1; D: TRBD2; CDR3: CASSSRTLAGGTYNEQFF; DNA: TGTGCCAGCAGTTCCAGAACACTAGCGGGAGGGACCTACAATGAGCAGTTCTTC
V: TRBV4-1; size: few; J: TRBJ2-1; D: TRBD2; CDR3: CASSLQPSGDYNEQFF; DNA: TGCGCCAGCAGCCTACAGCCTAGCGGAGATTACAATGAGCAGTTCTTC
V: TRBV11-2; size: few; J: TRBJ2-5; D: TRBD1; CDR3: CASSQTGQVGETQYF; DNA: TGTGCCAGCAGCCAGACCGGACAGGTGGGGGAGACCCAGTACTTC
V: TRBV12-3/TRBV12-4; size: many; J: TRBJ1-1; D: -; CDR3: CASSDTKNTEAFF; DNA: TGTGCCAGCAGTGATACAAAGAACACTGAAGCTTTCTTT
V: TRBV5-6; size: -; J: TRBJ2-1; D: TRBD2; CDR3: CASSSGLAINEQFF; DNA: TGTGCCAGCAGCTCGGGACTAGCGATCAATGAGCAGTTCTTC
V: TRBV18; size: -; J: TRBJ2-5; D: -; CDR3: CASSPPGELETQYF; DNA: TGTGCCAGCTCACCACCGGGTGAGTTAGAGACCCAGTACTTC
V: TRBV24-1; size: few; J: TRBJ2-1; D: TRBD1; CDR3: CATSAVDRAGNEQFF; DNA: TGTGCCACCAGTGCCGTGGACAGGGCCGGTAATGAGCAGTTCTTC
V: TRBV2; size: -; J: TRBJ1-5; D: -; CDR3: CASSPGANQPQHF; DNA: TGTGCCAGCAGCCCGGGAGCCAATCAGCCCCAGCATTTT
V: TRBV7-6; size: many; J: TRBJ2-1; D: TRBD2; CDR3: CASKTLAGENAYAQFF; DNA: TGTGCCAGCAAGACTTTAGCGGGAGAAAACGCTTACGCGCAGTTCTTC
V: TRBV7-6; size: -; J: TRBJ2-5; D: TRBD1; CDR3: CASRQDRDQETQYF; DNA: TGTGCCAGCAGACAGGACAGGGACCAAGAGACCCAGTACTTC
V: TRBV19; size: -; J: TRBJ2-3; D: TRBD2; CDR3: CAIGTSGTDTQYF; DNA: TGTGCCATTGGGACTAGCGGCACAGATACGCAGTATTTT
V: TRBV27; size: -; J: TRBJ1-2; D: TRBD1; CDR3: CASRTGWGYGYTF; DNA: TGTGCCAGCCGGACAGGGTGGGGATATGGCTACACCTTC
V: TRBV5-4; size: -; J: TRBJ1-3; D: TRBD1; CDR3: CASSGGQAVSGNTIYF; DNA: TGTGCCAGCAGCGGGGGACAGGCGGTCTCTGGAAACACCATATATTTT
V: TRBV7-9; size: -; J: TRBJ2-1; D: -; CDR3: CASSFRATSHEQFF; DNA: TGTGCCAGCAGCTTCCGTGCGACTAGTCATGAGCAGTTCTTC
V: TRBV7-2; size: -; J: TRBJ1-1; D: -; CDR3: CASSPGQNTDEAFF; DNA: TGTGCCAGCAGCCCAGGACAAAATACTGATGAAGCTTTCTTT
V: TRBV28; size: -; J: TRBJ2-7; D: TRBD2; CDR3: CASSLGLAGGRSYEQYF; DNA: TGTGCCAGCAGTCTCGGACTAGCGGGAGGGCGATCCTACGAGCAGTACTTC
V: TRBV4-1; size: many; J: TRBJ1-6; D: TRBD1; CDR3: CASSQVRTGTSPLHF; DNA: TGCGCCAGCAGCCAAGTTCGGACAGGGACTTCACCCCTCCACTTT
V: TRBV7-2; size: -; J: TRBJ2-6; D: -; CDR3: CASSSSTVFGANVLTF; DNA: TGTGCCAGCAGCTCGAGTACTGTTTTTGGGGCCAACGTCCTGACTTTC